This T cell receptor beta chain came from a study of T-cell reconstitution after alpha-beta-depleted transplantation in children. Germline CDR1 reads KGHSH; CDR2 reads LQKENI. Trimming shortened V by 4 bases and J by 6 bases, and 13 bases separated the two germline ends. CDR3 length equals 14 residues. It was with unique molecular identifiers that the TCRbeta library was prepared. In TCRdb, the PCR reads were re-called with MiXCR into one record per CDR3 protein. Among about 610,000 distinct CDR3 sequences listed, over 9.5% were seen once. The source was PBMCs from the stem cell graft donor, collected from the stem cell graft. The V and J genes are TRBV18 and TRBJ2-1; D not resolved. This receptor was taken from a human donor who donated a stem cell graft to a child with acute myeloid leukemia. This chain's CDR3 is CASSLETGRNEQFF. Here the CDR3 DNA reads TGTGCCAGCTCACTGGAAACCGGGCGCAATGAGCAGTTCTTC.